This T cell receptor beta chain was recorded in a study of graft-versus-host responses after intestinal transplantation. Across the whole study: All recipients were given anti-thymocyte globulin induction, and tacrolimus and steroids were then administered for around three years. Study results and limitations: Some GvH clones appeared in ileal mucosa or blood before recipient bone marrow. Maximum circulating GvH clone levels tracked with early post-transplant HvG decreases.

CDR1 is GTSNPN and CDR2 is SVGIG in the germline V gene (reference sequence). This CDR3 region has 16 residues. V lost 0 bases to trimming and J lost 1 base, with 15 bases between them. The protocol was immunoSEQ multiplex PCR, while the TCRdb copy is restricted to in-frame clones and leaves out a portion. This sample has about 130,000 clones, with around 90% found just once. Note on this clone: Its antigen is still unknown.

Sequenced material: unstimulated CD4+ T cells sorted from spleen or lymph node cells, taken before intestinal transplant. The receptor was derived from a human donor who received an intestinal transplant. This rearrangement joins TRBV30 to TRBJ1-1; D might be TRBD1 (5 bases). The CDR3, as DNA: TGTGCCTGGAGTGTACGAGATAGGGGATGGAACACTGAAGCTTTCTTT. It encodes CAWSVRDRGWNTEAFF.